A selection of T cell receptor beta chains follows, all from one sample in a study of blood T cells in healthy people across ages. TCRdb processed the 5' RACE reads anew with MiXCR; each CDR3 protein has one entry. The sample lists some 800,000 distinct CDR3 sequences; 25% were seen once. These data are also associated with another study on T cells of mothers and their children.

Sequencing input: blood. The receptors come from a boy aged 5 to 17 in good health. Each CDR3 is given with its conserved first and last residue. The D gene is left open where the match is weak. Rows may omit the clone size; those that give it use once, few, many or a size class.

clone size,V gene,D gene,J gene,CDR3 length,CDR3 protein,CDR3 DNA
few,TRBV20-1,NA,TRBJ1-2,10,CSARLGGYTF,TGCAGTGCTAGACTCGGGGGCTACACCTTC
NA,TRBV20-1,TRBD1,TRBJ2-1,18,CSAEALTGTGGVYNEQFF,TGCAGTGCGGAGGCACTTACCGGGACAGGGGGCGTCTACAATGAGCAGTTCTTC
NA,TRBV4-1,NA,TRBJ1-2,18,CASSQEIADKGRLYGYTF,TGCGCCAGCAGCCAAGAAATCGCCGACAAGGGGAGACTCTATGGCTACACCTTC
few,TRBV13,NA,TRBJ2-5,14,CASSDAAGRETQYF,TGTGCCAGCAGCGACGCGGCAGGGAGGGAGACCCAGTACTTC
NA,TRBV20-1,NA,TRBJ2-7,11,CSAGAGAKQYF,TGCAGTGCTGGGGCGGGGGCCAAGCAGTACTTC
many,TRBV9,NA,TRBJ2-3,12,CASSVGADTQYF,TGTGCCAGCAGCGTAGGAGCAGATACGCAGTATTTT
few,TRBV4-3,TRBD2,TRBJ2-1,18,CASSQEALAGGPGNEQFF,TGCGCCAGCAGCCAAGAAGCCCTAGCGGGAGGGCCGGGTAATGAGCAGTTCTTC
few,TRBV20-1,NA,TRBJ1-5,15,CSARVAGLSNRPQHF,TGCAGTGCTAGAGTTGCCGGCCTTAGCAATCGGCCCCAGCATTTT
NA,TRBV29-1,TRBD1,TRBJ2-7,14,CSVGGQGRTYEQYF,TGCAGCGTTGGAGGACAGGGGCGCACCTACGAGCAGTACTTC
NA,TRBV6-2/TRBV6-3,TRBD1,TRBJ2-5,16,CASSVRDRGVQETQYF,TGTGCCAGCAGTGTCCGGGACAGGGGTGTTCAAGAGACCCAGTACTTC
NA,TRBV29-1,NA,TRBJ2-3,13,CSVEEGRVVTQYF,TGCAGCGTTGAAGAGGGTCGGGTCGTTACGCAGTATTTT
few,TRBV29-1,TRBD1,TRBJ2-7,12,CSVAGTGVEQYF,TGCAGCGTTGCCGGGACAGGGGTCGAGCAGTACTTC
many,TRBV29-1,NA,TRBJ2-5,12,CSVSRAQETQYF,TGCAGCGTCTCCCGGGCACAAGAGACCCAGTACTTC
NA,TRBV30,NA,TRBJ2-4,13,CAYRTGAKNIQYF,TGTGCCTACCGTACAGGGGCCAAAAACATTCAGTACTTC
NA,TRBV15,NA,TRBJ2-1,13,CATSRAGYNEQFF,TGTGCCACCAGCAGAGCGGGATACAATGAGCAGTTCTTC
few,TRBV20-1,TRBD2,TRBJ2-1,15,CSARARLSGLQLQFF,TGCAGTGCTAGAGCCCGGCTTAGCGGGCTACAATTGCAGTTCTTC
NA,TRBV7-2,NA,TRBJ2-7,13,CASSLFQEGEQYF,TGTGCCAGCAGCTTATTTCAGGAGGGGGAGCAGTACTTC
few,TRBV27,TRBD1,TRBJ2-4,18,CASSSPGTKRQGKNIQYF,TGTGCCAGCAGTTCCCCCGGGACAAAAAGACAGGGCAAAAACATTCAGTACTTC
NA,TRBV7-8,NA,TRBJ2-6,17,CASSGLEGGSGANVLTF,TGTGCCAGCAGCGGGCTAGAAGGGGGCTCTGGGGCCAACGTCCTGACTTTC
many,TRBV6-2/TRBV6-3,NA,TRBJ2-1,16,CASSPEQGSSYNEQFF,TGTGCCAGCAGTCCAGAACAGGGAAGCTCCTACAATGAGCAGTTCTTC
few,TRBV4-3,NA,TRBJ2-5,14,CASSQEGRGETQYF,TGCGCCAGCAGCCAAGAAGGCAGAGGGGAGACCCAGTACTTC
many,TRBV20-1,NA,TRBJ1-2,17,CSARPPYVGPGIYGYTF,TGCAGTGCTAGACCTCCCTATGTGGGGCCGGGGATCTATGGCTACACCTTC
NA,TRBV7-9,NA,TRBJ2-5,15,CASSTRGGPPETQYF,TGTGCCAGCAGCACCAGGGGAGGGCCCCCAGAGACCCAGTACTTC
few,TRBV28,NA,TRBJ1-2,14,CASSLLGGHLAHTF,TGTGCCAGCAGTTTATTAGGTGGTCACTTGGCCCACACCTTC
few,TRBV3-1,NA,TRBJ2-4,17,CASSQIRPSKGKNIQYF,TGTGCCAGCAGCCAAATTCGCCCAAGTAAGGGCAAAAACATTCAGTACTTC
few,TRBV28,NA,TRBJ2-7,12,CASSRGYYEQYF,TGTGCCAGCAGTCGGGGATACTACGAGCAGTACTTC
few,TRBV29-1,NA,TRBJ1-4,12,CSAGGGEEKLFF,TGCAGCGCCGGCGGGGGGGAGGAAAAACTGTTTTTT